This TCR beta chain was found in a study of cytomegalovirus exposure and HLA in healthy donors. Study-level points and caveats: Subsequent analysis of the approximately 110 validation repertoires found a tendency for first-cohort TCR clusters to co-occur. Cytomegalovirus association was assigned to approximately 180 TCR beta chains.

Here immunoSEQ multiplex PCR was the method, and the copy in TCRdb shows in-frame clones only, minus some. The top ten clones hold approximately 20% of a sample with some 140,000 clones, 86% of them seen once. The donors were part of the validation cohort, which consisted of under 150 subjects and was separate from the first cohort of several hundred subjects. About this clone: Its antigen remains unknown.

CDR3 length: 14 amino acids. Germline CDR1 GTSNPN, CDR2 SVGIG (reference sequence). V lost 2 bases and J lost 0, with 7 bases in between. The chain links TRBV30 to TRBJ2-2; D remains ambiguous. Sequencing used PBMCs. This sequence was found in a man between 18 and 35 years old in good health and CMV-seropositive. The CDR3 DNA follows: TGTGCCTGGAGTTCGCAGGCGAACACCGGGGAGCTGTTTTTT. Encoded protein: CAWSSQANTGELFF. The complete variable domain, with remaining parts taken from reference TRBV30 and TRBJ2-2, reads SQTIHQWPATLVQPVGSPLSLECTVEGTSNPNLYWYRQAAGRGLQLLFYSVGIGQISSEVPQNLSASRPQDRQFILSSKKLLLSDSGFYLCAWSSQANTGELFFGEGSRLTVL.